This entry lists 19 T cell receptor beta chains sequenced from one sample in a study of cytomegalovirus exposure and HLA in healthy donors (dated by TCRdb to about 2017). The library was generated by the immunoSEQ multiplex PCR assay. For the multiplex PCR, a mixture combining 60 forward primers for TCR Vbeta segments and 13 reverse primers for TCR Jbeta segments was used. What TCRdb holds here is the immuneACCESS table cut down to in-frame rearrangements. Part of the clones is not present; checked against another copy, under half of the missing clones reflect an unresolved V gene, and the others are unexplained. Present in this sample are some 180,000 clones, around 81% of which were seen just once. The biggest ten clones account for 1.9% of the sample. The specimen sequenced was PBMCs. The receptor set was obtained from a young man in good health and CMV-seronegative.

This chain links TRBV13 with TRBJ2-1; 7 bases align to TRBD1. Germline V gene data show CDR1 as PRHDT and CDR2 as FYEKMQ (reference sequence). V shed 2 bases and J 8 bases; nucleotides not matched to a gene: 3. The CDR3 has 13 amino acids. Here the CDR3 reads CASSLHRGDEQFF. The CDR3 coding sequence is TGTGCCAGCAGCTTACACAGGGGTGATGAGCAGTTCTTC.

This chain uses TRBV27 with TRBJ2-2; 10 nucleotides line up with TRBD1. The V and J ends lost 3 bases and 4 bases, in that order; junction bases with no gene match: 2. The CDR3 is 15 residues long. Per the germline V gene, CDR1 is MNHEY and CDR2 is SMNVEV (reference sequence). CDR3 DNA: TGTGCCAGCAGTTTTAGGGACAGGGGCACCGGGGAGCTGTTTTTT. The encoded protein is CASSFRDRGTGELFF.

In its sample, this clone was seen a few times. V usage is TRBV7-9 and J usage is TRBJ1-5, with D perhaps TRBD1 (6 bases). With 5 bases removed from V and 5 bases from J, the gap between germline ends came to 16 bases. Germline values: CDR1 SEHNR, CDR2 FQNEAQ (reference sequence). The CDR3 covers 15 residues. CDR3 residues: CASSTGGQPHQPQHF. CDR3 coding DNA: TGTGCCAGCAGCACAGGAGGACAGCCTCATCAGCCCCAGCATTTT. Using reference TRBV7-9 and TRBJ1-5 for the parts outside the CDR3, the full variable domain is DTGVSQNPRHKITKRGQNVTFRCDPISEHNRLYWYRQTLGQGPEFLTYFQNEAQLEKSRLLSDRFSAERPKGSFSTLEIQRTEQGDSAMYLCASSTGGQPHQPQHFGDGTRLSIL.

This chain uses TRBV9 with TRBJ1-6; weak D call: TRBD1 (6 bases). The ends were cut back, 1 base at V and 4 bases at J, with 12 bases in the middle. This CDR3 is 16 amino acids long. Germline V CDR1 and CDR2: SGDLS, YYNGEE. The CDR3 sequence is CASSVRGGGYNSPLHF. Here the CDR3 DNA reads TGTGCCAGCAGCGTAAGAGGGGGGGGGTATAATTCACCCCTCCACTTT. Full variable domain (remainder filled in from reference TRBV9 and TRBJ1-6): DSGVTQTPKHLITATGQRVTLRCSPRSGDLSVYWYQQSLDQGLQFLIQYYNGEERAKGNILERFSAQQFPDLHSELNLSSLELGDSALYFCASSVRGGGYNSPLHFGNGTRLTVT.

The V and J genes are TRBV27 and TRBJ1-1; TRBD1 might be the D (5 bases). V gave up 5 bases and J gave up 0 bases, with 13 bases separating them. Germline V gives CDR1 MNHEY, CDR2 SMNVEV (reference sequence). This CDR3 comprises 15 residues. CDR3 in DNA: TGTGCCAGCAGTGCCACACAGGTGATGAACACTGAAGCTTTCTTT. Translating it yields CASSATQVMNTEAFF.

This clone has more than one count but fewer than ten. The V and J genes are TRBV6-5 and TRBJ2-7, with D possibly matching TRBD1 (5 bases). The CDR3 sequence is 15 residues long. Germline CDR1 is MNHEY and CDR2 is SVGAGI. V lost 6 bases to trimming and J lost 2 bases, with 17 bases between them. The CDR3 loop reads CASRFLQVPTYEQYF. DNA of the CDR3: TGTGCCAGCAGATTTTTACAGGTCCCGACCTACGAGCAGTACTTC.

This chain links TRBV6-5 with TRBJ2-3, with a weak D call TRBD1 (6 bases). V was pared by 6 bases and J by 3 bases, with 13 bases between. Looked up from germline, CDR1 is MNHEY and CDR2 is SVGAGI. The CDR3 spans 14 residues. CDR3 bases: TGTGCCAGCAGCGCAGGGGAGAGTACAGATACGCAGTATTTT. This translates into CASSAGESTDTQYF.

The chain uses TRBV5-1 and TRBJ2-1; TRBD2 matches 10 bases. The CDR3 covers 14 residues. Losses at the gene ends were 5 bases for V and 5 bases for J; bases not matched to a gene: 4. Germline lookup yields CDR1 SGHRS and CDR2 YFSETQ. CDR3 protein: CASSSGTSDNEQFF. CDR3 coding DNA: TGCGCCAGCAGTAGCGGGACTAGCGACAATGAGCAGTTCTTC.

The genes are TRBV6-5 and TRBJ1-5, with 7 positions matching TRBD1. This CDR3 has 15 amino acids. The germline V gene encodes CDR1 MNHEY and CDR2 SVGAGI. Germline trimming cut 5 bases from V and 7 bases from J; bases unmatched to any gene: 11. The CDR3 DNA is TGTGCCAGCAGTCTTTACAGGGGCCCCGGGCAGCCCCAGCATTTT. Its translation: CASSLYRGPGQPQHF.

The CDR3 sequence is CATSRETPPGANEKLFF. Written as DNA, the CDR3 is TGTGCCACCAGCAGAGAAACCCCCCCAGGGGCTAATGAAAAACTGTTTTTT. This chain connects TRBV15 to TRBJ1-4; the D gene is possibly TRBD1 (6 bases). From germline, CDR1 is LNHNV and CDR2 YYDKDF (reference sequence). The CDR3 has 17 amino acids. With 0 bases removed from V and 3 bases from J, the gap between germline ends came to 14 bases.

This chain uses TRBV11-2 with TRBJ2-2; TRBD1 matches 8 bases. The CDR3 contains 17 residues. CDR1 and CDR2 from the germline V gene are SGHAT and FQNNGV. Unmatched junction bases numbered 6, after V lost 0 bases and J lost 3 bases. CDR3 protein: CASSLDWSGGYTGELFF. The CDR3 DNA reads TGTGCCAGCAGCTTAGATTGGTCAGGGGGCTACACCGGGGAGCTGTTTTTT. Complete variable domain (other parts from reference TRBV11-2 and TRBJ2-2): EAGVAQSPRYKIIEKRQSVAFWCNPISGHATLYWYQQILGQGPKLLIQFQNNGVVDDSQLPKDRFSAERLKGVDSTLKIQPAKLEDSAVYLCASSLDWSGGYTGELFFGEGSRLTVL.

The chain carries TRBV28 and TRBJ2-3; D is undetermined. V lost 5 bases, J lost 4 bases, and 19 bases lay in between. The CDR3 extends over 16 amino acids. Per the germline V gene, CDR1 is MDHEN and CDR2 is SYDVKM. The CDR3 region is CASSILPTLVSDTQYF. The CDR3 coding sequence is TGTGCCAGCAGTATCCTCCCCACTTTGGTGTCAGATACGCAGTATTTT.

This chain's CDR3 is CAWSVRTLRGYGYTF. The CDR3 nucleotides are TGTGCCTGGAGCGTACGGACATTACGTGGGTATGGCTACACCTTC. The gene calls are TRBV30 and TRBJ1-2; D is possibly TRBD1 (5 bases). CDR3 length: 15 residues. V was trimmed by 3 bases and J by 5 bases, leaving 19 bases between them. CDR1 and CDR2 from the germline V gene are GTSNPN and SVGIG (reference sequence).

The sample holds a few counts of this clone. J is TRBJ2-3 and V is TRBV7-6; TRBD2 is a possible D gene (7 bases). Germline assignment: CDR1 SGHVS and CDR2 FNYEAQ. V lost 3 bases and J 2 bases, leaving 12 bases between the germline ends. The CDR3 length is 15 residues. In DNA, the CDR3 is TGTGCCAGCAGCTTGAGGGGGGGCTCCACAGATACGCAGTATTTT. This encodes CASSLRGGSTDTQYF. The complete variable domain, with remaining parts taken from reference TRBV7-6 and TRBJ2-3, reads GAGVSQSPRYKVTKRGQDVALRCDPISGHVSLYWYRQALGQGPEFLTYFNYEAQQDKSGLPNDRFSAERPEGSISTLTIQRTEQRDSAMYRCASSLRGGSTDTQYFGPGTRLTVL.

The genes are TRBV5-4 and TRBJ2-3; D is ambiguous. This CDR3 has 12 amino acids. Between the trimmed V and J ends, which lost 3 bases and 5 bases, there was a span of 7 bases. Germline assignment: CDR1 SGHNT and CDR2 YYREEE (reference sequence). This chain's CDR3 is CASSSSLDTQYF. The CDR3 bases are TGTGCCAGCAGCTCGTCCCTAGATACGCAGTATTTT.

The V gene is TRBV19, the J gene TRBJ2-3; D is uncertain. Germline V lookup: CDR1 LNHDA, CDR2 SQIVND (reference sequence). The V end was cut by 5 bases, the J end by 1 base, with 19 bases between. The CDR3 consists of 17 residues. The CDR3 nucleotides are TGTGCCAGTAGTTATGACTCCGGCGGTCTTGGCACAGATACGCAGTATTTT. This gives the protein CASSYDSGGLGTDTQYF.

The V and J genes are TRBV11-2 and TRBJ2-7, with 13 nucleotides matching TRBD2. The CDR3 contains 16 residues. V was pared by 5 bases and J by 5 bases, with 9 bases of the junction left unmatched. CDR1 SGHAT and CDR2 FQNNGV come from the germline V gene. CDR3 region: CASSPTWTSGSHEQYF. The CDR3 region has the DNA TGTGCCAGCAGCCCCACTTGGACTAGCGGGAGTCACGAGCAGTACTTC.

The chain links TRBV9 to TRBJ2-2; weak D call: TRBD2 (6 bases). V was pared by 0 bases and J by 1 base, with 13 bases between. CDR1 SGDLS and CDR2 YYNGEE come from the germline V gene. The CDR3 runs 17 residues. CDR3 in DNA: TGTGCCAGCAGCGTAGAATTGGCGGGATTGAACACCGGGGAGCTGTTTTTT. Translation: CASSVELAGLNTGELFF.

The table lists this clone with a count of one. V and J are TRBV6-1 and TRBJ2-5; TRBD2 matches 8 bases. This CDR3 comprises 17 residues. Germline-derived CDR1 and CDR2 are MNHNS and SASEGT. J was trimmed by 3 bases and V by 4 bases; bases with no gene match: 13. CDR3 loop: CASSVFRSGGAKETQYF. The CDR3 region has the DNA TGTGCCAGCAGTGTCTTTCGGTCGGGGGGGGCGAAAGAGACCCAGTACTTC.